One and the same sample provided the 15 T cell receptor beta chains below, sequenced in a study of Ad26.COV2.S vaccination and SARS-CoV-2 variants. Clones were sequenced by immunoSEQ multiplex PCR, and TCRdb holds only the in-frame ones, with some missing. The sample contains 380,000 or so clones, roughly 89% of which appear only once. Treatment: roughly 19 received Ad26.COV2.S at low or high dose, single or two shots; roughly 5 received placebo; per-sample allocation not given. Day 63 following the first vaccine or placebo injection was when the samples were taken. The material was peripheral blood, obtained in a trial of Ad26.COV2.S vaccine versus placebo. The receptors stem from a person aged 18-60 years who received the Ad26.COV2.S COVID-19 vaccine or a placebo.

The CDR3 region is CASSSRTGADNSPLHF. As DNA, the CDR3 is TGTGCCAGCAGCTCGCGGACAGGGGCCGATAATTCACCCCTCCACTTT. The chain couples TRBV7-6 to TRBJ1-6; 9 nucleotides line up with TRBD1. The CDR3 length is 16 residues. The germline CDR1 and CDR2 sequences are SGHVS and FNYEAQ. V was clipped by 4 bases and J by 5 bases; unmatched bases: 6.

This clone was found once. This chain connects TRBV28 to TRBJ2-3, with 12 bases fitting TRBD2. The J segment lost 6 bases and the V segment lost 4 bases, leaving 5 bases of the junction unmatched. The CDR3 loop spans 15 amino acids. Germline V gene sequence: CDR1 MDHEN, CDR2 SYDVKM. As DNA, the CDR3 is TGTGCCAGCAGTTCTAGCGGGAGGGCCTATGATACGCAGTATTTT. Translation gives CASSSSGRAYDTQYF.

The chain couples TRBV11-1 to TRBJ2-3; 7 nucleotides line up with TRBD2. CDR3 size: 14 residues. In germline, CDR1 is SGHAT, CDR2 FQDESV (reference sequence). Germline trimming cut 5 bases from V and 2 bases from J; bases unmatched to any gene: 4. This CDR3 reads CASSNRDYTDTQYF. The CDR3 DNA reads TGTGCCAGCAGCAACCGGGACTACACAGATACGCAGTATTTT.

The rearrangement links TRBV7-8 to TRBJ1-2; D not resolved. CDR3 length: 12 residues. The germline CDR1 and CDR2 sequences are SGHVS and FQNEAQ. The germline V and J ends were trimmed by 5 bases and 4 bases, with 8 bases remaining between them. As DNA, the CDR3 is TGTGCCAGCAGCCCCAGTGGCTATGGCTACACCTTC. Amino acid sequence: CASSPSGYGYTF.

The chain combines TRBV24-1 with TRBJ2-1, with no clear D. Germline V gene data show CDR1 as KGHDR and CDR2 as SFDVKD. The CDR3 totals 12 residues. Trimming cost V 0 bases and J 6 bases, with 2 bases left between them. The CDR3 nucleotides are TGTGCCACCAGTGATTTGCTCAATGAGCAGTTCTTC. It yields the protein CATSDLLNEQFF.

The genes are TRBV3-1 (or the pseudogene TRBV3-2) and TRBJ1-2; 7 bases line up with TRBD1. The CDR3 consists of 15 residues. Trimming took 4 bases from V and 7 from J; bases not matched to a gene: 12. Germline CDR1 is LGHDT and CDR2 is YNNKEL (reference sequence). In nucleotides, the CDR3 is TGTGCCAGCAGCCCCCTCCGTAGGGGGCTTAGTGGCTACACCTTC. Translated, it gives CASSPLRRGLSGYTF.

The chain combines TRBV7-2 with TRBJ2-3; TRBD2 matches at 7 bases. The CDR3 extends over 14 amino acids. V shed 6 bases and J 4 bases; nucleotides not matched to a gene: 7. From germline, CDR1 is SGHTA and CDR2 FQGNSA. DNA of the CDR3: TGTGCCAGCAGACCCGGGGGGTCTGCAGATACGCAGTATTTT. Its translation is CASRPGGSADTQYF. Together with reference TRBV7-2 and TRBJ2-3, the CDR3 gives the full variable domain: GAGVSQSPSNKVTEKGKDVELRCDPISGHTALYWYRQSLGQGLEFLIYFQGNSAPDKSGLPSDRFSAERTGGSVSTLTIQRTQQEDSAVYLCASRPGGSADTQYFGPGTRLTVL.

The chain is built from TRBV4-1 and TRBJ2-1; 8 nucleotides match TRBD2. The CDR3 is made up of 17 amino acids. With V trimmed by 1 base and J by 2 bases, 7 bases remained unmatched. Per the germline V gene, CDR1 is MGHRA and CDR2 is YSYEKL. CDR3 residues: CASSQGSSRGAYNEQFF. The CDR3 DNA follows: TGCGCCAGCAGCCAAGGTTCCTCGCGGGGGGCCTACAATGAGCAGTTCTTC.

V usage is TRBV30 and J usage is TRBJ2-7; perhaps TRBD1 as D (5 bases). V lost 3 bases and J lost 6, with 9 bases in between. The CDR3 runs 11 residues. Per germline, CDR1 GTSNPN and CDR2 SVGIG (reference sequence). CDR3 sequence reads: CAWRTGVEQYF. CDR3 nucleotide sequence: TGTGCCTGGAGAACAGGTGTCGAGCAGTACTTC.

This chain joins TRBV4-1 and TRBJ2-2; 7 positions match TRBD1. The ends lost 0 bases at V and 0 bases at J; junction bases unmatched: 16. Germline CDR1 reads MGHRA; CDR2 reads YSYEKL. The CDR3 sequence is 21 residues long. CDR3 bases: TGCGCCAGCAGCCAAGATGCTATAGGGACAGCCCGTTTCGCGAACACCGGGGAGCTGTTTTTT. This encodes CASSQDAIGTARFANTGELFF.

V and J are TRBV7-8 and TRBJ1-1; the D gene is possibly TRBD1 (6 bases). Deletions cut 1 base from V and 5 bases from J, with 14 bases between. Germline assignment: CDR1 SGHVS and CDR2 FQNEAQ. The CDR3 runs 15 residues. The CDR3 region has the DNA TGTGCCAGCAGCTTAGAGGGGGGGCAGGGGACTGAAGCTTTCTTT. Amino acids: CASSLEGGQGTEAFF.

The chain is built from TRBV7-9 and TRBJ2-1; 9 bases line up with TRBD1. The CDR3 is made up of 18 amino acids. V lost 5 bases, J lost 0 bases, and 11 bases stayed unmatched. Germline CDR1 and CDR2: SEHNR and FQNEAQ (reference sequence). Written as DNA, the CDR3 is TGTGCCAGCAGCCTGGGGACAGGGATACTTCACTCCTACAATGAGCAGTTCTTC. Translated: CASSLGTGILHSYNEQFF.

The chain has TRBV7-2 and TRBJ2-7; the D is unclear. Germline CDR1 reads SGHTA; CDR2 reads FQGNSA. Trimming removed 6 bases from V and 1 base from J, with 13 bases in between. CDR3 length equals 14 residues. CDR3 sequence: CASSIWVESYEQYF. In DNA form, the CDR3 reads TGTGCCAGCAGTATTTGGGTAGAATCCTACGAGCAGTACTTC.

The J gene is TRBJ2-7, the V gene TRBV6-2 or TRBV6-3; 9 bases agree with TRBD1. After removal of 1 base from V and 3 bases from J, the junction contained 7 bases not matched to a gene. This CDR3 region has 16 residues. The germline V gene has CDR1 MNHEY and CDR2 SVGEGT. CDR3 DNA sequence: TGTGCCAGCAGTTACTTAATGACAGGGGGAGACTACGAGCAGTACTTC. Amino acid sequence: CASSYLMTGGDYEQYF.

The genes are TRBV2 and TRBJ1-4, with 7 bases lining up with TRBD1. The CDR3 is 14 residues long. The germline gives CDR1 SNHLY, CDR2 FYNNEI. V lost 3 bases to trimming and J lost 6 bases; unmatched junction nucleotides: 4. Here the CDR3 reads CASSDSQGDEKLFF. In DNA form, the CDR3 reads TGTGCCAGCAGTGATTCCCAGGGGGATGAAAAACTGTTTTTT.